This T cell receptor (beta chain) was sequenced for a study of T cells expressing NK-cell markers. Overall study context: Obtained from sorted CD3+CD56+NKG2C+, CD3+CD56+NKG2C- and CD3+CD56-NKG2C+ T cells were the TCR beta repertoires. Eight donors were sequenced, of whom seven were HCMV-seropositive, while the remaining one was HCMV-seronegative. Study-level results: Leadership of the CD3+CD56-NKG2C+ fraction also belonged to these clonotypes in a handful of donors.

Each CDR3 protein gets one entry in TCRdb, which reprocessed the 5' RACE reads and gives no DNA. This listing includes hundreds of thousands of distinct CDR3 sequences. The CDR3 covers 19 residues. Germline assignment: CDR1 DFQATT and CDR2 SNEGSKA (reference sequence). In the case of this clonotype: Its antigen is undetermined.

The chain uses TRBV20-1 and TRBJ1-2. The origin of this receptor is a man aged 18-69 years in good health. The sample consisted of blood T cells: a sorted CD56 or NKG2C T cell subset, CD4+ or CD8+ T cells, or bulk PBMC T cells (not recorded which). This CDR3 is CSARTIGGRNSLWGDGYTF.